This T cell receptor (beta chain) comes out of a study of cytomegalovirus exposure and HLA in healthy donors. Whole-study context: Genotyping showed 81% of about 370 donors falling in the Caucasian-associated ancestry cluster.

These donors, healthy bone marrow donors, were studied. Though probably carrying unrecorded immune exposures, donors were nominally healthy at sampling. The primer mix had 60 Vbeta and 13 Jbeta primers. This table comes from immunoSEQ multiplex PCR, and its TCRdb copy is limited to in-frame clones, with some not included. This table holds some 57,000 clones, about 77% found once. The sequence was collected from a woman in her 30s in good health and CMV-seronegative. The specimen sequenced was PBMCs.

CDR3 loop: CASSTPTGWNEKLFF. The DNA of the CDR3 is TGTGCCAGCAGCACCCCGACAGGGTGGAATGAAAAACTGTTTTTT. The chain joins TRBV28 to TRBJ1-4; 7 bases match TRBD1. The CDR3 is 15 amino acids. Germline values: CDR1 MDHEN, CDR2 SYDVKM. V gave up 6 bases and J gave up 5 bases; unmatched junction bases: 9.